The text below deals with one T cell receptor beta chain. The CDR3 runs 15 residues. Trimming shortened V by 3 bases and J by 4 bases, and 13 bases separated the two germline ends. Germline CDR1 SGHNT, CDR2 YYREEE (reference sequence). This specimen comes from a study of OX40 agonist ivuxolimab in advanced cancers. Clones were read by immunoSEQ multiplex PCR, and TCRdb kept only the in-frame ones, dropping some. The sample consists of about 69,000 clones, around 87% of them appearing once. This chain joins TRBV5-4 and TRBJ2-2, with unresolved D. Sequenced here: CD4+ or CD8+ T cells sorted from blood, sampled in a trial of the OX40 agonist ivuxolimab. This clonotype was sampled from an adult with an advanced solid tumor such as melanoma, head and neck, liver or kidney cancer. CDR3 in amino acids: CASSSGGDSTGELFF. The CDR3 DNA reads TGTGCCAGCAGCTCGGGCGGAGATTCCACCGGGGAGCTGTTTTTT.